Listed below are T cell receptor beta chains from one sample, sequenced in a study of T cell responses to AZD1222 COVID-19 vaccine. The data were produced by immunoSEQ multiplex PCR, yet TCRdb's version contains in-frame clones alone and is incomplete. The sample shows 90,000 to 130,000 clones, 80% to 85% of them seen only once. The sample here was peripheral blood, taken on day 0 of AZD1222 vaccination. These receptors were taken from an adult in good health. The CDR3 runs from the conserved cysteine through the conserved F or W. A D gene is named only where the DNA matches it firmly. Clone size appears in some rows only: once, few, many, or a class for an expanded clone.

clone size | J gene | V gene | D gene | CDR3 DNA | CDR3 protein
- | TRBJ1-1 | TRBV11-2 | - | TGTGCCAGCAGCTTAGATAGCTTGGGGGGGGAAGATGAAGCTTTCTTT | CASSLDSLGGEDEAFF
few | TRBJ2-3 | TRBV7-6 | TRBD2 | TGTGCCAGCAGCCCTCGGGACTACCAATGGGCAGATACGCAGTATTTT | CASSPRDYQWADTQYF
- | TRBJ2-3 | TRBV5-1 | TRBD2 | TGCGCCAGCAGCTTGGGAGGCGCGGGGGGCGCAGATACGCAGTATTTT | CASSLGGAGGADTQYF
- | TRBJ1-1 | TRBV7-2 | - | TGTGCCAGCAGCTTAGGGGGTAGCACTGAAGCTTTCTTT | CASSLGGSTEAFF
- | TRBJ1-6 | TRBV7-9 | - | TGTGCTAGCGGACCAGGGACCTCCTATAATTCACCCCTCCACTTT | CASGPGTSYNSPLHF
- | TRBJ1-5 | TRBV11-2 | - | TGTGCCAGCAGCTTAGAAGGATATAGCAATCAGCCCCAGCATTTT | CASSLEGYSNQPQHF
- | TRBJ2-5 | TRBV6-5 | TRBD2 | TGTGCCAGCAGCTGGGGACTAGCGGGATTTGAGACCCAGTACTTC | CASSWGLAGFETQYF
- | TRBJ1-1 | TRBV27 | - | TGTGCCAGCCGTAAAAACACTGAAGCTTTCTTT | CASRKNTEAFF
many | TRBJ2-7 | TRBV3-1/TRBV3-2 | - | TGTGCCAGCAGCCAAACCCCCAGGCATGGTTACGAGCAGTACTTC | CASSQTPRHGYEQYF
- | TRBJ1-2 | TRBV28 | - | TGTGCCAGCAGCCCCGGGGGTTACTATGGCTACACCTTC | CASSPGGYYGYTF
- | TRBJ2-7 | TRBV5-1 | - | TGCGCCAGCAGTACGGGGACCGAGCAGTACTTC | CASSTGTEQYF
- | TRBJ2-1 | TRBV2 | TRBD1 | TGTGCCATCACAGGGGGGAATGAGCAGTTCTTC | CAITGGNEQFF
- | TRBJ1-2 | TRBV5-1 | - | TGCGCCAGCAGTGTGAGCAACTATGGCTACACCTTC | CASSVSNYGYTF
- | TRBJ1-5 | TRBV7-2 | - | TGTGCCAGCAGCTCCCTAGGGCGGGATCAGCCCCAGCATTTT | CASSSLGRDQPQHF
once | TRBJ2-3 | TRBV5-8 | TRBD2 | TGTGCCAGCAGCTTGTTGGCTAGCGGGGAGCTAGATACGCAGTATTTT | CASSLLASGELDTQYF
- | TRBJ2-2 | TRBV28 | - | TGTGCCAGCAGTCGGTACGCGAACACCGGGGAGCTGTTTTTT | CASSRYANTGELFF
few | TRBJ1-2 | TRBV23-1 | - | TGCGCCAGCAGTCAATCGGCCCGACCTAACTATGGCTACACCTTC | CASSQSARPNYGYTF
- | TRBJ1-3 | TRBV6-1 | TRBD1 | TGTGCCAGCAGTGAAGGGACAGGGGGCACTGGAAACACCATATATTTT | CASSEGTGGTGNTIYF
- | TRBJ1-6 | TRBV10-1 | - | TGCGCCAGCAGTGATAAGGGTTGGGATTCACCCCTCCACTTT | CASSDKGWDSPLHF
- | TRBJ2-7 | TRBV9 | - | TGTGCCAGCAGCCCCCGCGCAGCCTCCTACGAGCAGTACTTC | CASSPRAASYEQYF
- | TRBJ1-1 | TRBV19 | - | TGTGCCAGTAGTAATGGGGAGACAGGACGGAACACTGAAGCTTTCTTT | CASSNGETGRNTEAFF
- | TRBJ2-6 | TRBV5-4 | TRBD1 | TGTGCCGGTGCAGGGGGCGGAACTGGGGCCAACGTCCTGACTTTC | CAGAGGGTGANVLTF
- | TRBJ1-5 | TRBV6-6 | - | TGTGCCAGCAGGGAGAGTCAGCCCCAGCATTTT | CASRESQPQHF
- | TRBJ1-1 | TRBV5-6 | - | TGTGCCAGCAGCACACTCGGGGGGAACACTGAAGCTTTCTTT | CASSTLGGNTEAFF
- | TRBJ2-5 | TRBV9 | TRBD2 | TGTGCCAGCAGCGGTCGGCGGGGGGGCCTACAAGAGACCCAGTACTTC | CASSGRRGGLQETQYF
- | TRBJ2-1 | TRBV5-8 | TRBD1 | TGTGCCAGCAGCTCGGACAGGGGGCCTCTAAACAATGAGCAGTTCTTC | CASSSDRGPLNNEQFF
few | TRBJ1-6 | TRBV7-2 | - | TGTGCCAGCAGCTCCGCCCCCAGGGGCCAGAATTCACCCCTCCACTTT | CASSSAPRGQNSPLHF
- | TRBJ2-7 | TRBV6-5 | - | TGTGCCAGCAGCTTAGCGGATGACTACGAGCAGTACTTC | CASSLADDYEQYF
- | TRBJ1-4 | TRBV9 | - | TGTGCCAGCAGCGCCCGGACTGATACGAATGAAAAACTGTTTTTT | CASSARTDTNEKLFF
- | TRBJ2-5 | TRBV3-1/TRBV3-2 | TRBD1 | TGTGCCAGCAGCCAAGACCTACAGGGGGGACAAGAGACCCAGTACTTC | CASSQDLQGGQETQYF
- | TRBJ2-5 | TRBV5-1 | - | TGCGCCAGCAGCCTCCTAGGAAGCGGGCAAGAGACCCAGTACTTC | CASSLLGSGQETQYF
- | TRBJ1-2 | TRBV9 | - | TGTGCCAGCAGCGCCCAAGGAGGGGTTAATGGCTACACCTTC | CASSAQGGVNGYTF
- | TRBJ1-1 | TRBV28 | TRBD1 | TGTGCCAGCAGCATCGGACAGGGAGGCGAAGCTTTCTTT | CASSIGQGGEAFF
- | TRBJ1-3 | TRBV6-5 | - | TGTGCCAGCAGTTATAGCAGGGCGGAGGGAAACACCATATATTTT | CASSYSRAEGNTIYF
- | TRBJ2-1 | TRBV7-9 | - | TGTGCCAGCAGCCCCCTTAACGGGAATGAGCAGTTCTTC | CASSPLNGNEQFF
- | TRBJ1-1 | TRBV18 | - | TGTGCCAGCTCACCTCAAATGTCTGAAGCTTTCTTT | CASSPQMSEAFF
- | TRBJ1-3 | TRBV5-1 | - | TGCGCCAGCAGCTTGGACCCCGGATTCTCTGGAAACACCATATATTTT | CASSLDPGFSGNTIYF
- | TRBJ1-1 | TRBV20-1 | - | TGCAGTGTGGAGAACACTGAAGCTTTCTTT | CSVENTEAFF
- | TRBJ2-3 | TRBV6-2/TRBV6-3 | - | TGTGCCAGCAGTTACCGGACTACCCGAGGGGGCACAGATACGCAGTATTTT | CASSYRTTRGGTDTQYF
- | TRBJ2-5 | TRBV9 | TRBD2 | TGTGCCAGCAGCACTCGGGGACTCGGGGGGGAGACCCAGTACTTC | CASSTRGLGGETQYF